This T cell receptor (beta chain) is from a study of blood T cells in healthy people across ages. Findings and limits, study-wide: Long-lived and aged donors differed, with more naive CD4+ cells and higher diversity in the long-lived.

This clonotype has only a few counts. Antigen unknown. It was with a sample-barcoded 5' primer and a J-beta primer mix that a second PCR of about 7 to 12 cycles was run. TCRdb analysed the 5' RACE reads with MiXCR anew, one entry per CDR3 protein. The top ten hold under 9% of the sample, which has almost 550,000 distinct CDR3 sequences, less than 25% seen once. Germline lookup yields CDR1 SGHVS and CDR2 FQNEAQ. The ends lost 6 bases at V and 8 bases at J; junction bases unmatched: 5. The CDR3 is made up of 14 amino acids. Each sample yielded at least 5.5 micrograms of PBMC total RNA. The data were also submitted as part of a second study, on T cells of mothers and their children. That study adds: Barcodes and 2-4 random nucleotides were added by M1S in the second PCR.

This TCR derives from a boy aged 5-17 years in good health. The chain employs TRBV7-8 and TRBJ1-4; 11 bases are shared with TRBD1. Sample: blood. CDR3 protein: CASSYGQGAEKLFF. Written as DNA, the CDR3 is TGTGCCAGCAGTTACGGACAGGGGGCGGAAAAACTGTTTTTT.